Presented here are 5 T cell receptor beta chains from one specimen sequenced in a study of breast tumors, draining lymph nodes, adjacent tissues. MiXCR, run by TCRdb on the multiplex PCR reads, gives a single entry per CDR3 protein. The sample has about 230,000 distinct CDR3 sequences; less than 40% are singletons. Breast cancer patients provided tissue from their axillary draining lymph nodes. The source material was axillary lymph node tissue. These receptors all come from a female donor with breast cancer. Some clones in this sample may be carry-over from other donors' samples.

This clonotype turned up a few times. The rearrangement uses TRBV20-1 and TRBJ2-7; the match to TRBD2 covers 8 bases. With 6 bases clipped from V and 2 bases from J, the junction kept 24 bases outside the gene matches. Germline-derived CDR1 and CDR2 are DFQATT and SNEGSKA (reference sequence). The CDR3 spans 19 residues. The CDR3 loop is CSANDRGTRSPTYPYEQYF. The CDR3 DNA sequence: TGCAGTGCAAACGACCGAGGGACTAGATCACCAACGTATCCCTACGAGCAGTACTTC.

With regard to this clonotype: A read error may be the cause here, since a much bigger clone is one base away. Since the CDR3 does not end with the conserved phenylalanine or tryptophan, this likely comes from a read error. The genes are TRBV7-9 and TRBJ1-2; no clear D. Trimming pared 1 base from V and 3 bases from J, leaving 9 bases between. CDR3 length: 14 residues. Germline CDR1 and CDR2: SEHNR and FQNEAQ (reference sequence). The CDR3, as DNA: TGTGCCAGCAGCTTAGGACGGCCCGACTATGGCTACACCCTC. As protein: CASSLGRPDYGYTL.

Concerning this clonotype: A much larger clone is a single base away; this may be a read error. It is likely a read error, because the conserved phenylalanine at the end of the CDR3 is missing. The gene calls are TRBV7-2 and TRBJ2-7; 8 bases align to TRBD1. This CDR3 region has 14 residues. The V gene's germline CDR1 is SGHTA and CDR2 FQGNSA. J gave up 2 bases and V 3 bases, and 3 bases lay outside the gene matches. The CDR3, as DNA: TGTGCCAGCAGCTTCGACAGGGGCCCCTACGAGCAGTACCTC. Its protein product is CASSFDRGPYEQYL.

This clonotype was found many times. V is TRBV20-1 and J is TRBJ2-5; D is ambiguous. Trimming cost V 6 bases and J 2 bases, with 10 bases left between them. Germline V gene lookup returns CDR1 DFQATT and CDR2 SNEGSKA (reference sequence). The CDR3 length is 12 residues. The DNA for the CDR3 is TGCAGTGCGCACCTAGGGCAAGAGACCCAGTACTTC. Residues: CSAHLGQETQYF.

As concerns this clonotype: This may arise from a read error, as a much more abundant clone is one base away. The V and J genes are TRBV6-5 and TRBJ2-3; 7 nucleotides line up with TRBD2. The germline V gene encodes CDR1 MNHEY and CDR2 SVGAGI. The CDR3 is made up of 16 amino acids. CDR3 loop: CASSYQLARSTDTQSF. In DNA, the CDR3 is TGTGCCAGCAGTTACCAACTAGCGCGCAGCACAGATACGCAGTCTTTT.